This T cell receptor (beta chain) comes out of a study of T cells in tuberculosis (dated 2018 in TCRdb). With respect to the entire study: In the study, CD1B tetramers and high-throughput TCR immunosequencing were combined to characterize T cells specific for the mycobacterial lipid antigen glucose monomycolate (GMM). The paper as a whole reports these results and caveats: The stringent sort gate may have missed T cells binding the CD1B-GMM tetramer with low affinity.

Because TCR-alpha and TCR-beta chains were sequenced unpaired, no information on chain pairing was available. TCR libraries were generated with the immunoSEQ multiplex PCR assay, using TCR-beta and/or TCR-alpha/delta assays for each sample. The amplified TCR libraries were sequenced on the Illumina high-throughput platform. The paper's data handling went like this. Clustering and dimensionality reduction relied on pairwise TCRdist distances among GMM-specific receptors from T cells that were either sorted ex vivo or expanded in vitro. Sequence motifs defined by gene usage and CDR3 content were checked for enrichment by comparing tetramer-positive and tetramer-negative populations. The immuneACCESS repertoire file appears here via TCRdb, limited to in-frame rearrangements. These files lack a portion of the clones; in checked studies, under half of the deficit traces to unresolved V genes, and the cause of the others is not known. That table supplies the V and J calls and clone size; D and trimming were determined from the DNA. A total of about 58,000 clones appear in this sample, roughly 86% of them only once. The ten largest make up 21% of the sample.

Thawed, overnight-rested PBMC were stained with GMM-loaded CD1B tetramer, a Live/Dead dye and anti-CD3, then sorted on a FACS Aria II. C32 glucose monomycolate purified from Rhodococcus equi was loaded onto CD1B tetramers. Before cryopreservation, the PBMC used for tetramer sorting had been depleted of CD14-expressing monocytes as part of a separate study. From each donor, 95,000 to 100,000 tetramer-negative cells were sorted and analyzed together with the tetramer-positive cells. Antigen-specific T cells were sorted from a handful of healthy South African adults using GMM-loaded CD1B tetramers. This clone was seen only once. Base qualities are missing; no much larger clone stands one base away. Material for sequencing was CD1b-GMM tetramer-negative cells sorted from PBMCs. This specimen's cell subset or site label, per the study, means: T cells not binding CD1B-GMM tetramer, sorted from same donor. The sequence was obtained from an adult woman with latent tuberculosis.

The bases read TGTGCCAGCAGTTTTGCAGGGGCGCTAGAAGCTTTCTTT. This encodes CASSFAGALEAFF. The chain employs TRBV27 and TRBJ1-1; the D region possibly corresponds to TRBD1 (6 bases align). The germline V gene (reference sequence) gives CDR1 as MNHEY and CDR2 as SMNVEV. The trim is 3 bases for V and 8 bases for J, with a gap of 13 bases between the germline ends. The CDR3, from cysteine to phenylalanine, totals 13 residues. Only the CDR3 part of the read is kept: 39 bases, read in frame from the first base.